The present TCR beta chain was sequenced within a study of long-term antiretroviral therapy in people with HIV. Study-wide findings and caveats: It was not possible to obtain data on ART adherence, viral resistance or therapy changes.

Remarks on this clone: The antigen is unknown.

CDR1 SGHDT and CDR2 YYEEEE come from the germline V gene. After removal of 2 bases from V and 4 bases from J, the junction contained 6 bases not matched to a gene. CDR3 size: 17 residues. Version v3.0 of the immunoSEQ assay ran at survey level. Sequencing used immunoSEQ multiplex PCR; TCRdb keeps in-frame clones, though not all of them. The profile shows 48,000 or so clones, 84% of them singletons. Each participant with HIV received care in the United States. This receptor was obtained from a woman aged 18-29 years with HIV. The chain is built from TRBV5-6 and TRBJ2-1; 13 bases align to TRBD2. The material sequenced was unsorted PBMCs, taken 0.8 years after starting antiretroviral therapy. CDR3 sequence (DNA): TGTGCCAGCAGCTTATCGACGACTAGCGGGAGGTACAATGAGCAGTTCTTC. It codes for CASSLSTTSGRYNEQFF.